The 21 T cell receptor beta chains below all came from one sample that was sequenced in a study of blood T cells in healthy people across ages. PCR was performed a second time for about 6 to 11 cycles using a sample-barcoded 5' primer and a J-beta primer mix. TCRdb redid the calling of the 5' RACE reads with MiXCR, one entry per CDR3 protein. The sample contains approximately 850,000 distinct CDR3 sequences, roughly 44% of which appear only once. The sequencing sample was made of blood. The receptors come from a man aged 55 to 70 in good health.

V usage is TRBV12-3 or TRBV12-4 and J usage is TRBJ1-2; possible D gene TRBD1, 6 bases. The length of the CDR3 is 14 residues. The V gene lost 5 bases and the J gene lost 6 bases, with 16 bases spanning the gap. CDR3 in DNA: TGTGCCAGCAGTGGTTCACGGGGGGCGCATGGCTACACCTTC. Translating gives CASSGSRGAHGYTF.

The chain's CDR3 is CASSARGGNIQYF. The CDR3 DNA reads TGTGCCAGCAGCGCAAGGGGGGGAAACATTCAGTACTTC. This sequence joins TRBV7-9 and TRBJ2-4, with D perhaps matching TRBD2 (7 bases). Trimming shortened V by 5 bases and J by 6 bases, and 11 bases separated the two germline ends. The CDR3 has 13 residues. Germline V gene data show CDR1 as SEHNR and CDR2 as FQNEAQ (reference sequence). Drawing the rest from reference TRBV7-9 and TRBJ2-4, the complete variable domain is DTGVSQNPRHKITKRGQNVTFRCDPISEHNRLYWYRQTLGQGPEFLTYFQNEAQLEKSRLLSDRFSAERPKGSFSTLEIQRTEQGDSAMYLCASSARGGNIQYFGAGTRLSVL.

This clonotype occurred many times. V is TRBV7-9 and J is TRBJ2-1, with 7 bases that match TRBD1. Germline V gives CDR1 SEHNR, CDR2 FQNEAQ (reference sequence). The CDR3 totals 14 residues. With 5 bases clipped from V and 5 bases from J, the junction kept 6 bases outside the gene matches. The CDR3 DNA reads TGTGCCAGCAGCCAGGGGGACACCAACAATGAGCAGTTCTTC. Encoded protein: CASSQGDTNNEQFF.

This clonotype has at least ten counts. CDR3 sequence (DNA): TGCAGCGAGGTTGGCGGGTCTGGCACAGATACGCAGTATTTT. Amino acids: CSEVGGSGTDTQYF. The genes are TRBV29-1 and TRBJ2-3; D possibly corresponds to TRBD2 (5 bases). The CDR3 contains 14 residues. The germline V gene has CDR1 SQVTM and CDR2 ANQGSEA. V lost 7 bases and J 1 base, leaving 15 bases between the germline ends.

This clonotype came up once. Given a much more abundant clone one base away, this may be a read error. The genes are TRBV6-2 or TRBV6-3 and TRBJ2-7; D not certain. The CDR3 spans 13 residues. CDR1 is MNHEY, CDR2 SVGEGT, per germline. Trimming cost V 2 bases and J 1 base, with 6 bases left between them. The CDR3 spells CASSYHISYEQYF. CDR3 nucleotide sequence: TGTGCCAGCAGTTACCACATTTCCTACGAGCAGTACTTC.

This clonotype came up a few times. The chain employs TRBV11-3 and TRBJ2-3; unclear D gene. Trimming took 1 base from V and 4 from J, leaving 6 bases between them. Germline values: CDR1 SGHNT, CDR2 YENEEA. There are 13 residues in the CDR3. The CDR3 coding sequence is TGTGCCAGCAGCTTAGTGCGGTCAGATACGCAGTATTTT. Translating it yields CASSLVRSDTQYF. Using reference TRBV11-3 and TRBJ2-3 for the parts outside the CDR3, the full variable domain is EAGVVQSPRYKIIEKKQPVAFWCNPISGHNTLYWYLQNLGQGPELLIRYENEEAVDDSQLPKDRFSAERLKGVDSTLKIQPAELGDSAVYLCASSLVRSDTQYFGPGTRLTVL.

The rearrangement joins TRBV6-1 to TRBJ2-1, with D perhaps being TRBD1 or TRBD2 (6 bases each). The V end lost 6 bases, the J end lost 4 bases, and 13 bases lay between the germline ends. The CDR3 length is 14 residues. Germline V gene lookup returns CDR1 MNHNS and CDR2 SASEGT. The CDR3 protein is CASSPKGGYNEQFF. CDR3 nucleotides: TGTGCCAGCAGCCCGAAAGGGGGGTACAATGAGCAGTTCTTC.

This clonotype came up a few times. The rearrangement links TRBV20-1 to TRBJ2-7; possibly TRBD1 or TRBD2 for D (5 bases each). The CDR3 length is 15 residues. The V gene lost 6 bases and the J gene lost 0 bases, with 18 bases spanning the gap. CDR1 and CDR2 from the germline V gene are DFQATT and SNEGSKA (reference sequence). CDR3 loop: CSASGTRDVSYEQYF. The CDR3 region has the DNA TGCAGTGCCAGCGGAACCCGGGACGTCTCCTACGAGCAGTACTTC.

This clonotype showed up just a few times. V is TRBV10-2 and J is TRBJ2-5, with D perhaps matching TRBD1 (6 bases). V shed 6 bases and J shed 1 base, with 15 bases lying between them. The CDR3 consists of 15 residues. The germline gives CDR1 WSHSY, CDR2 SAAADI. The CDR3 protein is CASSESRGRQETQYF. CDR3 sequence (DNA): TGCGCCAGCAGCGAAAGCAGGGGTCGCCAAGAGACCCAGTACTTC.

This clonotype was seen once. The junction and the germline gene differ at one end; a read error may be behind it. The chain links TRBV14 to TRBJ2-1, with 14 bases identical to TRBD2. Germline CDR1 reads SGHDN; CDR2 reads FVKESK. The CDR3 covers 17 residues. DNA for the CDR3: TGTGTCAGCAGCCTTCTCAGACTAGCGGGGGGGACCAATGAGCAGTTCTTC. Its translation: CVSSLLRLAGGTNEQFF. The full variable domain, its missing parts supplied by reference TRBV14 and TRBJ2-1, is EAGVTQFPSHSVIEKGQTVTLRCDPISGHDNLYWYRRVMGKEIKFLLHFVKESKQDESGMPNNRFLAERTGGTYSTLKVQPAELEDSGVYFCVSSLLRLAGGTNEQFFGPGTRLTVL.

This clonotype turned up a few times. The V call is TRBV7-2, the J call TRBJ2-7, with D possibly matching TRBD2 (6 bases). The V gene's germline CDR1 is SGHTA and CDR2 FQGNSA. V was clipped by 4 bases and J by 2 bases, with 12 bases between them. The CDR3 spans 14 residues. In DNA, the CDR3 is TGTGCCAGCAGCTCTCCTAGCGCCGCCTACGAGCAGTACTTC. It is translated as CASSSPSAAYEQYF.

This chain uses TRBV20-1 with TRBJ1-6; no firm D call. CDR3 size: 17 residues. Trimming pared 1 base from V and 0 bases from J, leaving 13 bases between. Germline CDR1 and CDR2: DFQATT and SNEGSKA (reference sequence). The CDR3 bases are TGCAGTGCTAGAGTAGCGGCCGAGAGCTCCTATAATTCACCCCTCCACTTT. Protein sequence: CSARVAAESSYNSPLHF.

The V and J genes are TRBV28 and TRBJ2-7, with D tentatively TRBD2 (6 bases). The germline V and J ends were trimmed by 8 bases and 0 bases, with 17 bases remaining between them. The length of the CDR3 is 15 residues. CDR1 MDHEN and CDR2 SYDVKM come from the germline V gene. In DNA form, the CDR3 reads TGTGCCAGCCATAGGGGACTTCAAGGCTCCTACGAGCAGTACTTC. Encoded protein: CASHRGLQGSYEQYF.

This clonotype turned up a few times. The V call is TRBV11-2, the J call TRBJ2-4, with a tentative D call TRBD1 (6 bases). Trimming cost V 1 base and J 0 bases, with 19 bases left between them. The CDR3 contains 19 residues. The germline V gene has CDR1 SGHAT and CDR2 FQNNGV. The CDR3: CASSLGKNDRTLAKNIQYF. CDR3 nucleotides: TGTGCCAGCAGCTTAGGAAAGAATGACAGGACATTAGCCAAAAACATTCAGTACTTC. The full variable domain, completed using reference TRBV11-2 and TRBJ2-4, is EAGVAQSPRYKIIEKRQSVAFWCNPISGHATLYWYQQILGQGPKLLIQFQNNGVVDDSQLPKDRFSAERLKGVDSTLKIQPAKLEDSAVYLCASSLGKNDRTLAKNIQYFGAGTRLSVL.

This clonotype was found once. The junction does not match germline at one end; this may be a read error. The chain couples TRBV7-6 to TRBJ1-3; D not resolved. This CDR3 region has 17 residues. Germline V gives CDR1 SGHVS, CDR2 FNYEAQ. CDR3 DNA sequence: TGTGACAGCAGCTCCTCCGTGGGCGGCTACTCTGGAAACACCATATATTTT. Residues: CDSSSSVGGYSGNTIYF.

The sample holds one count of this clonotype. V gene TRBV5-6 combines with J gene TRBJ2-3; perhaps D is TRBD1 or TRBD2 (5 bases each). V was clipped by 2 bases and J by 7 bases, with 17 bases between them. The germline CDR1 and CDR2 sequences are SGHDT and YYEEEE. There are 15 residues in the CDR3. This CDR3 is CASSFNGAPVNTQYF. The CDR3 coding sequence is TGTGCCAGCAGCTTTAACGGGGCGCCCGTTAATACGCAGTATTTT.

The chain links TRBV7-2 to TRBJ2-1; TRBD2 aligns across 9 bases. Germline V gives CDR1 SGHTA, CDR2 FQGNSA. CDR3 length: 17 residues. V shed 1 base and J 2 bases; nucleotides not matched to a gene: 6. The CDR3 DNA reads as TGTGCCAGCAGCTTAGTTGCGGGGGGGCCCCCCTACAATGAGCAGTTCTTC. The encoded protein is CASSLVAGGPPYNEQFF.

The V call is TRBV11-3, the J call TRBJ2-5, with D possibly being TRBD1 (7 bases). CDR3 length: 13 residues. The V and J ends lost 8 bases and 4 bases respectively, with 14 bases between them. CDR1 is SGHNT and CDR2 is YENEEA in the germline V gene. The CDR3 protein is CASGPQGGETQYF. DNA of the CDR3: TGTGCCAGCGGCCCCCAGGGGGGAGAGACCCAGTACTTC.

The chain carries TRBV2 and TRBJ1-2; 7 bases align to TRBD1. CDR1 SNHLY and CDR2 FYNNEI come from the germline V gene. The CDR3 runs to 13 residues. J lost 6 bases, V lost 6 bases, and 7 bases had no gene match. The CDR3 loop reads CASRTGQRHGYTF. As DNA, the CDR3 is TGTGCCAGCAGAACGGGACAGCGACATGGCTACACCTTC.

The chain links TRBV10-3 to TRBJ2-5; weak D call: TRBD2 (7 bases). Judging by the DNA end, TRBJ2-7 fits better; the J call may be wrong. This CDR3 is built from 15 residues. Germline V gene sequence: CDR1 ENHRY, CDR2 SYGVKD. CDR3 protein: CAISAPGGQGCEQYF. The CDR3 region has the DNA TGTGCCATCAGTGCCCCCGGGGGGCAGGGTTGCGAGCAGTACTTC.

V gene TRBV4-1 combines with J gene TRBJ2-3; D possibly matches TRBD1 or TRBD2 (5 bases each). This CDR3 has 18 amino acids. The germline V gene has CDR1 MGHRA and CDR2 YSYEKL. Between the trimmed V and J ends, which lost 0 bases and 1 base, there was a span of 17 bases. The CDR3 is CASSQERGLAMGTDTQYF. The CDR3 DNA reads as TGCGCCAGCAGCCAAGAAAGGGGCCTAGCTATGGGCACAGATACGCAGTATTTT.